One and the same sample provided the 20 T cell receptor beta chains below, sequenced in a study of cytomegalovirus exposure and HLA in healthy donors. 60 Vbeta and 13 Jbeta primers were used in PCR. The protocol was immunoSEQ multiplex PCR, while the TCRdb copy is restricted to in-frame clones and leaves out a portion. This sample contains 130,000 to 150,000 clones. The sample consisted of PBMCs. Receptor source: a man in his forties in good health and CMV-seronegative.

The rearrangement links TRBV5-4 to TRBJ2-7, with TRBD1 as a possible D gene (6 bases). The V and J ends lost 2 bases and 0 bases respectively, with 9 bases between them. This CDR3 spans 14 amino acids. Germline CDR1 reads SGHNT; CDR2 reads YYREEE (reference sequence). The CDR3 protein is CASSFRDNSYEQYF. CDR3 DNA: TGTGCCAGCAGCTTCCGGGACAACTCCTACGAGCAGTACTTC.

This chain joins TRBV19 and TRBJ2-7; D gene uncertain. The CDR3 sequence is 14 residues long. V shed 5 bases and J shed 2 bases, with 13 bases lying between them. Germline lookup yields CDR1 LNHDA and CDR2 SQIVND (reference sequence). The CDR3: CASSPQAFTYEQYF. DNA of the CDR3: TGTGCCAGTAGTCCGCAGGCTTTCACCTACGAGCAGTACTTC.

This CDR3 reads CASSFTAGTLANQPQHF. Written as DNA, the CDR3 is TGTGCCAGCAGTTTTACCGCCGGGACACTCGCCAATCAGCCCCAGCATTTT. V usage is TRBV7-2 and J usage is TRBJ1-5; D is possibly TRBD1 (6 bases). Germline V gene data show CDR1 as SGHTA and CDR2 as FQGNSA. The V gene lost 6 bases and the J gene lost 3 bases, with 21 bases spanning the gap. CDR3 size: 17 residues.

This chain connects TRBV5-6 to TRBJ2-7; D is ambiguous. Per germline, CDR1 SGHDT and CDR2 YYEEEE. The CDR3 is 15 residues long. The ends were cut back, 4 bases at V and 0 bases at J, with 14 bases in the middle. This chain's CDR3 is CASSPLGESSYEQYF. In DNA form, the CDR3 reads TGTGCCAGCAGCCCCCTAGGTGAGAGCTCCTACGAGCAGTACTTC.

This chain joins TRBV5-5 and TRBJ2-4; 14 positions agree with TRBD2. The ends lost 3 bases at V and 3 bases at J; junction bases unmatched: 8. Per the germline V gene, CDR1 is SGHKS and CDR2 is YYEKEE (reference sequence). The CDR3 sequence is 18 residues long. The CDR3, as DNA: TGTGCCAGCAGCTCGACTAGCGGGGGGGTTGTCGGCAAAAACATTCAGTACTTC. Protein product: CASSSTSGGVVGKNIQYF.

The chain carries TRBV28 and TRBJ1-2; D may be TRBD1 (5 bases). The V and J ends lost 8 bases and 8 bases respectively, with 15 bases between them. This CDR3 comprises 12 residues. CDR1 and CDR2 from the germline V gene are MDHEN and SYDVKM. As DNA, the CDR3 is TGTGCCAGCGGAATCCAGGGAGGCGGCTACACCTTC. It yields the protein CASGIQGGGYTF.

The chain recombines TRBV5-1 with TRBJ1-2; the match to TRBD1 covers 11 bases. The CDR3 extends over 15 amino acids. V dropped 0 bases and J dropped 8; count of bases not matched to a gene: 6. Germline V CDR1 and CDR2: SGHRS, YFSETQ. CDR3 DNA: TGCGCCAGCAGCTTGGACGGACAGGGGGCAGTGGGCTACACCTTC. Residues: CASSLDGQGAVGYTF.

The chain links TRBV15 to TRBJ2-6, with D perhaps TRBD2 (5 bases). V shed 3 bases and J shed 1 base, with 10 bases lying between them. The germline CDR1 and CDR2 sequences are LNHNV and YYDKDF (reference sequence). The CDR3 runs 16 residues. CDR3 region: CATSRGSVSGANVLTF. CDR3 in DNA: TGTGCCACCAGCAGGGGGAGTGTGTCTGGGGCCAACGTCCTGACTTTC.

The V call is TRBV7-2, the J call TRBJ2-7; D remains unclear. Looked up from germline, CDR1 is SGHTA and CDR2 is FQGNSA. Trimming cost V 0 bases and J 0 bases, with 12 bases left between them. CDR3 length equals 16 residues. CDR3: CASSLAWMPSSYEQYF. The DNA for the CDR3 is TGTGCCAGCAGCTTAGCGTGGATGCCTAGCTCCTACGAGCAGTACTTC.

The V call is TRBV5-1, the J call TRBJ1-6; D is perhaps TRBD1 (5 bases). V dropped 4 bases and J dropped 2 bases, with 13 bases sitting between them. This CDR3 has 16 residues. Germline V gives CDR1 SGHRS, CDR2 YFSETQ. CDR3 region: CASSPDGGAYNSPLHF. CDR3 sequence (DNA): TGCGCCAGCAGCCCCGATGGGGGGGCCTATAATTCACCCCTCCACTTT.

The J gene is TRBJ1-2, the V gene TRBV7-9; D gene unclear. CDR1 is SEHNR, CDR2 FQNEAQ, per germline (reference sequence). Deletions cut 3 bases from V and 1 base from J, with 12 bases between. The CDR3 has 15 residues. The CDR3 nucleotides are TGTGCCAGCAGCTTTTTGTCGGGAGATAACTATGGCTACACCTTC. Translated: CASSFLSGDNYGYTF.

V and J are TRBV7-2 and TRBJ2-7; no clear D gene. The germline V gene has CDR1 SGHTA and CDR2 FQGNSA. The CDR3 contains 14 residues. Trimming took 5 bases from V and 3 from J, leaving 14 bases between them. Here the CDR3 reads CASSLGKEFYEQYF. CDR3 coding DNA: TGTGCCAGCAGCCTAGGAAAGGAGTTCTACGAGCAGTACTTC.

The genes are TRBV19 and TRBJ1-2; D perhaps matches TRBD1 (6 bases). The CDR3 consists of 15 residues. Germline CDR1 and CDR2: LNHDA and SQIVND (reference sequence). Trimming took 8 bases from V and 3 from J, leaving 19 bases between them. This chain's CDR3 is CASRGQGNRDYGYTF. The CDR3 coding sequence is TGTGCCAGTCGCGGGCAGGGGAACAGGGACTATGGCTACACCTTC.

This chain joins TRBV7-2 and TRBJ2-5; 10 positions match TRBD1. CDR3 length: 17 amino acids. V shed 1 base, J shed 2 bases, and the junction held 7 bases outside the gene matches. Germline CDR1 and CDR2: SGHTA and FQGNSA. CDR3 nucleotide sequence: TGTGCCAGCAGCTTAGGGTGGCGGGGACAGGGGCAAGAGACCCAGTACTTC. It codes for CASSLGWRGQGQETQYF.

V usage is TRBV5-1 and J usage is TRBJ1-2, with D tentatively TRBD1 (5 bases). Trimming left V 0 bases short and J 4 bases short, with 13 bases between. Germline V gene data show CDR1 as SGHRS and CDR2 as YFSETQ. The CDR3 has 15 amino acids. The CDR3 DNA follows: TGCGCCAGCAGCTTGGTAACTACAGGCGGCTATGGCTACACCTTC. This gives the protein CASSLVTTGGYGYTF.

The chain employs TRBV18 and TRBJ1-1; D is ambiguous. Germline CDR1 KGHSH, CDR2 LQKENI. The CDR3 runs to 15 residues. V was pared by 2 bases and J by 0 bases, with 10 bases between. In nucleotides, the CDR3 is TGTGCCAGCTCACCAAGTCGGGATATGAACACTGAAGCTTTCTTT. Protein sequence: CASSPSRDMNTEAFF.

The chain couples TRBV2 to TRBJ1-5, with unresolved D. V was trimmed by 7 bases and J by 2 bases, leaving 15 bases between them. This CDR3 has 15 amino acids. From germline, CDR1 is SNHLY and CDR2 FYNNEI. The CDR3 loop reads CASIPYLGGNQPQHF. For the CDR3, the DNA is TGTGCCAGCATTCCCTACTTGGGAGGCAATCAGCCCCAGCATTTT.

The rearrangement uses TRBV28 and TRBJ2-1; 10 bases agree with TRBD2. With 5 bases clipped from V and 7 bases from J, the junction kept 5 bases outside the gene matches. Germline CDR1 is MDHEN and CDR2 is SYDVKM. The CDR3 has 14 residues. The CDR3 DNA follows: TGTGCCAGCAGTACCTTAGCGGGGGGAAATGAGCAGTTCTTC. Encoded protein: CASSTLAGGNEQFF.

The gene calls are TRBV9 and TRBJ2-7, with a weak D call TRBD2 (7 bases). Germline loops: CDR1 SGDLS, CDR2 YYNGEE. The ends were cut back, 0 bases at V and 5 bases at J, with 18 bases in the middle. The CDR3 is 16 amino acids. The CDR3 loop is CASSVDGGAGINEQYF. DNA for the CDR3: TGTGCCAGCAGCGTAGATGGGGGGGCAGGAATCAACGAGCAGTACTTC.

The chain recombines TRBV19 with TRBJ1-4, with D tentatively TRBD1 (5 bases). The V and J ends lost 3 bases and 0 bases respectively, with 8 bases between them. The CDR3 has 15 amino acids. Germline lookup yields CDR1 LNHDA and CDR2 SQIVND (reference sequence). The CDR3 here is CASSIGGATNEKLFF. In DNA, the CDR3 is TGTGCCAGTAGTATCGGGGGAGCAACTAATGAAAAACTGTTTTTT.